This T cell receptor (beta chain) was sequenced in a study of shared clonotypes between healthy human individuals. Losses at the gene ends were 4 bases for V and 7 bases for J; bases not matched to a gene: 5. Per the germline V gene, CDR1 is GTSNPN and CDR2 is SVGIG (reference sequence). CDR3 length equals 13 residues. TCRdb's copy holds only in-frame clones and misses some; the assay was immunoSEQ multiplex PCR. The sample has 2 million to 2.5 million clones, 85% to 95% seen once. The TCR originated in a man aged 18 to 35 in good health. Some clones in this sample may be carry-over from other donors' samples. The chain carries TRBV30 and TRBJ2-5; 11 nucleotides align to TRBD2. The sequencing sample was made of naive CD4+ T cells from PBMCs. Subset noted: CD45RA+ positively selected. CDR3 coding DNA: TGTGCCTGGAAACTAGCGGGAGTGGTGACCCAGTACTTC. Encoded protein: CAWKLAGVVTQYF.